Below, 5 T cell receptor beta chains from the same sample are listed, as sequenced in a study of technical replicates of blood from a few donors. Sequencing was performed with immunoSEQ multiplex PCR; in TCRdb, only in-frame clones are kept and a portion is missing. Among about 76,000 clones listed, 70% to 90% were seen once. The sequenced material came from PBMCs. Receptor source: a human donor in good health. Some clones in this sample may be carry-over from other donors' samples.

CDR3 residues: CASSRRQEPNEKLFF. The CDR3 nucleotides are TGTGCCAGTAGTAGGAGACAGGAGCCAAATGAAAAACTGTTTTTT. J is TRBJ1-4 and V is TRBV19, with a tentative D call TRBD1 (6 bases). Trimming shortened V by 4 bases and J by 5 bases, and 14 bases separated the two germline ends. The CDR3 sequence is 15 residues long. Germline CDR1 LNHDA, CDR2 SQIVND (reference sequence).

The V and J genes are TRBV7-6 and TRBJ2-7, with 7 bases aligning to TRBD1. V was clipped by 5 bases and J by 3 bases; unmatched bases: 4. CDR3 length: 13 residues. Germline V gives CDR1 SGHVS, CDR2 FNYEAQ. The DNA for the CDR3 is TGTGCCAGCAGCGTAAGACAGGGCTACGAGCAGTACTTC. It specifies CASSVRQGYEQYF.

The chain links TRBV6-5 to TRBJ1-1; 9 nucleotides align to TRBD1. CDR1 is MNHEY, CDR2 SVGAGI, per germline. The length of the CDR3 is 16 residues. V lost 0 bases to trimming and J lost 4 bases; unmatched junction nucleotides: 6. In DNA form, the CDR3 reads TGTGCCAGCAGTTACTCCCGGACAGGGGCCACCACTGAAGCTTTCTTT. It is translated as CASSYSRTGATTEAFF.

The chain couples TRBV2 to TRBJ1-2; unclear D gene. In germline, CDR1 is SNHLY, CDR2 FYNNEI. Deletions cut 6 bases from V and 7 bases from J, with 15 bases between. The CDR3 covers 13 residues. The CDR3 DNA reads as TGTGCCAGCAGAGTCGGGAGTTTGGTTGGCTACACCTTC. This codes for CASRVGSLVGYTF.

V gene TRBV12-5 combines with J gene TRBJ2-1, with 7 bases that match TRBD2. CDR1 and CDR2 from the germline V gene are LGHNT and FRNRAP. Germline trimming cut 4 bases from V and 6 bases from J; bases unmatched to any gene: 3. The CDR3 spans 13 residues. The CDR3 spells CASGSGLVNEQFF. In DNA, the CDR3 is TGTGCTAGTGGTTCCGGACTAGTCAATGAGCAGTTCTTC.